The rows below give T cell receptor beta chains drawn from one sample of a study of T cell responses to AZD1222 COVID-19 vaccine. Repertoires were generated with immunoSEQ multiplex PCR, while TCRdb's copy carries only in-frame clones and drops some. This table has 90,000 to 120,000 clones, around 93% appearing once. This specimen was peripheral blood, taken 28 days after the second AZD1222 dose. The source of these receptors is an adult who received the AZD1222 COVID-19 vaccine. Both conserved end residues are part of each CDR3. The D gene is left open where the match is weak. Some rows mark clone size as missing; the rest say once, few, many or name a class of expanded clone.

j_call | d_call | clone_size | v_call | cdr3_nt | cdr3_aa
TRBJ2-3 | TRBD1 | NA | TRBV19 | TGTGCCAGTACCATCCAGGGGGCTACAGATACGCAGTATTTT | CASTIQGATDTQYF
TRBJ2-7 | TRBD1 | NA | TRBV25-1 | TGTGCCAGCGCTCATGGACAGGGGGGCCACGAGCAGTACTTC | CASAHGQGGHEQYF
TRBJ1-2 | NA | few | TRBV19 | TGTGCCAGTCGCCCCGGGGACCTCAGGTATGGCTACACCTTC | CASRPGDLRYGYTF
TRBJ2-6 | TRBD2 | once | TRBV7-2 | TGTGCCCAGGCCGGGACTAGCCTGTTCTCTGGGGCCAACGTCCTGACTTTC | CAQAGTSLFSGANVLTF
TRBJ1-1 | NA | NA | TRBV29-1 | TGCAGCGTTGTCTTACAGCACCTGAACACTGAAGCTTTCTTT | CSVVLQHLNTEAFF
TRBJ1-1 | TRBD1 | few | TRBV30 | TGTGCCTGGAGGGGACAGGGGAACACTGAAGCTTTCTTT | CAWRGQGNTEAFF
TRBJ2-7 | NA | NA | TRBV7-3 | TGTGCCAGCAGCCTAATTTGTCCGGGGGAGGACGACGAGCAGTACTTC | CASSLICPGEDDEQYF
TRBJ2-6 | NA | once | TRBV13 | TGTGCCAGCAGCTTTACCTCTGGGGCCAACGTCCTGACTTTC | CASSFTSGANVLTF
TRBJ2-7 | NA | NA | TRBV4-3 | TGCGCCAGCAGCCAAGGCCGTGAGGGGGAGCAGTACTTC | CASSQGREGEQYF
TRBJ1-2 | NA | NA | TRBV4-1 | TGCGCCAGCAGCCAAGATATAGAGGGGGGCTATGGCTACACCTTC | CASSQDIEGGYGYTF
TRBJ1-5 | NA | NA | TRBV3-1/TRBV3-2 | TGTGCCAGCAGCCCTTCAGAGTTTCAGCCCCAGCATTTT | CASSPSEFQPQHF
TRBJ2-2 | NA | NA | TRBV19 | TGTGCCAGTACCCCACTAGGTGGGGCCGGGACCGGGGAGCTGTTTTTT | CASTPLGGAGTGELFF
TRBJ1-1 | NA | NA | TRBV7-8 | TGTGCCAGCAGCCCTGGGACCGGGGGAACTGAAGCTTTCTTT | CASSPGTGGTEAFF
TRBJ2-1 | NA | NA | TRBV2 | TGTGCCAGCAGTGAACGCGGTACACCCTACAATGAGCAGTTCTTC | CASSERGTPYNEQFF
TRBJ1-2 | NA | NA | TRBV12-3/TRBV12-4 | TGTGCCAGCAGTTTAGGGGAATGGGGCTACACCTTC | CASSLGEWGYTF
TRBJ1-6 | TRBD1 | NA | TRBV5-1 | TGCGCCAGCAGCCCGCGGACAGGGACTAATTCACCCCTCCACTTT | CASSPRTGTNSPLHF
TRBJ2-2 | NA | NA | TRBV19 | TGTGCCAGTAGTATTGCGGGGAGGACCGGGGAGCTGTTTTTT | CASSIAGRTGELFF
TRBJ1-1 | NA | NA | TRBV5-1 | TGCGCCAGCAGCTACCAGGGGAAGGACACTGAAGCTTTCTTT | CASSYQGKDTEAFF
TRBJ2-2 | NA | once | TRBV6-5 | TGTGCCAGCAGTTACGGGTCGGTTCGGGCCGGGGAGCTGTTTTTT | CASSYGSVRAGELFF
TRBJ2-3 | NA | NA | TRBV7-8 | TGTGCCAGCAGCTTAGGGGCCCGCGATACGCAGTATTTT | CASSLGARDTQYF
TRBJ2-1 | TRBD1 | NA | TRBV19 | TGTGCCAGTAGTGTTTCAACCGGGACAGGGGGTCACCGGGGATTAAATGAGCAGTTCTTC | CASSVSTGTGGHRGLNEQFF
TRBJ2-3 | TRBD2 | NA | TRBV5-1 | TGCGCCTCGCGGGAGGATGGCACAGATACGCAGTATTTT | CASREDGTDTQYF
TRBJ2-1 | NA | once | TRBV3-1/TRBV3-2 | TGTGCCAGCAGCCGAGGACAGCCCGCCTACAATGAGCAGTTCTTC | CASSRGQPAYNEQFF
TRBJ1-4 | TRBD1 | NA | TRBV30 | TGTGCCTGGAGTGTATCACAGGGGCATGAAAAACTGTTTTTT | CAWSVSQGHEKLFF
TRBJ1-4 | NA | NA | TRBV13 | TGTGCCAGCAGCTTAGGGGCCCGTAATGAAAAACTGTTTTTT | CASSLGARNEKLFF
TRBJ1-1 | NA | NA | TRBV5-6 | TGTGCCAGCAGATACCGACAGACACTTGAAGCTTTCTTT | CASRYRQTLEAFF
TRBJ1-1 | NA | NA | TRBV28 | TGTGCCGCAAGGCTTCCGGTAGACACTGAAGCTTTCTTT | CAARLPVDTEAFF
TRBJ2-7 | NA | NA | TRBV7-9 | TGTGCCAGCAGTAAGCCGGGCTACGAGCAGTACTTC | CASSKPGYEQYF
TRBJ1-2 | TRBD1 | NA | TRBV5-4 | TGTGCCAGCAGCTACTACCTGCGACAGGGAAACTATGGCTACACCTTC | CASSYYLRQGNYGYTF
TRBJ2-7 | NA | NA | TRBV30 | TGTGCCTGGAGAGGGATAAACCCCTACGAGCAGTACTTC | CAWRGINPYEQYF
TRBJ1-2 | NA | NA | TRBV19 | TGTGCCAGTAGGCCTGGGACTGCCTATGGCTACACCTTC | CASRPGTAYGYTF
TRBJ1-5 | NA | NA | TRBV19 | TGTGCCAGTAGTACCCTCCCAGCGGATCAGCCCCAGCATTTT | CASSTLPADQPQHF
TRBJ2-7 | NA | NA | TRBV4-3 | TGCGCCAGTGCTACTAGCCTCAGCTCCTACGAGCAGTACTTC | CASATSLSSYEQYF
TRBJ2-7 | TRBD2 | few | TRBV6-6 | TGTGCCAGCAGGGGGACTAGCGGGAGGGCCTACGAGCAGTACTTC | CASRGTSGRAYEQYF
TRBJ2-5 | NA | NA | TRBV25-1 | TGTGCCAGCAGTGAATATGGTCCAGGGGTAGAGACCCAGTACTTC | CASSEYGPGVETQYF
TRBJ1-2 | NA | NA | TRBV28 | TGTGCCAGCAGTTTGGGTAACTATGGCTACACCTTC | CASSLGNYGYTF
TRBJ2-3 | TRBD2 | NA | TRBV7-9 | TGTGCCAGCAGCTTAGGATTGCCTAGCGGGGGTGATACGCAGTATTTT | CASSLGLPSGGDTQYF
TRBJ2-3 | TRBD2 | NA | TRBV7-3 | TGTGCCAGCAGCTCCCGACCGGGACTAGCAGCAGATACGCAGTATTTT | CASSSRPGLAADTQYF
TRBJ1-4 | NA | NA | TRBV12-3/TRBV12-4 | TGTGCCAGCAATAAGGACATAGGGGAAAAACTGTTTTTT | CASNKDIGEKLFF
TRBJ1-1 | NA | NA | TRBV6-6 | TGTGCCAGCAGTTTGGCCAGGGTGAACACTGAAGCTTTCTTT | CASSLARVNTEAFF
TRBJ2-5 | TRBD2 | NA | TRBV29-1 | TGCAGCGTTGAAAGCGGGGACCAAGAGACCCAGTACTTC | CSVESGDQETQYF
TRBJ1-1 | NA | NA | TRBV30 | TGTGCCTGGGGTATTGGGAACACTGAAGCTTTCTTT | CAWGIGNTEAFF